Listed here is a single T cell receptor beta chain. Its specificity is not known. The sample is drawn from a study of lymphopenia after photon versus proton radiotherapy. Whole-study findings and limits: Authors raise, but do not show, better survival with proton therapy. Post-nadir diversity loss with photons came from oligoclonal expansion, particularly CD8+ Temra cells. Photon-treated patients lost naive T cells and TCR diversity; proton-treated stayed stable.

Generated by immunoSEQ multiplex PCR, the TCRdb table keeps only in-frame clones and is missing some. This sample has approximately 170,000 clones, with about nine tenths found just once. The CDR3 spans 13 residues. V lost 0 bases to trimming and J lost 3 bases, with 6 bases between them. Germline V gives CDR1 SGHDT, CDR2 YYEEEE. This receptor was taken from a man aged 50 or older with gastric cancer. The V and J genes are TRBV5-6 and TRBJ1-2, with unresolved D. This sample comprised peripheral blood, obtained from a patient treated with photon-based radiotherapy. CDR3 loop: CASSLGSDYGYTF. The CDR3 region has the DNA TGTGCCAGCAGCTTGGGTAGCGACTATGGCTACACCTTC.